The 30 T cell receptor beta chains below were found in one sample sequenced in a study of T cell responses to AZD1222 COVID-19 vaccine. Libraries were prepared by immunoSEQ multiplex PCR; TCRdb keeps only in-frame clonotypes and omits some of them. The sample lists some 72,000 clones; 92% were seen once. The material was peripheral blood, obtained on day 0 of MenACWY control vaccination. The source of these receptors is an adult in good health.

The chain uses TRBV28 and TRBJ2-1; TRBD1 matches 8 bases. CDR3 size: 15 residues. Losses at the gene ends were 5 bases for V and 6 bases for J; bases not matched to a gene: 9. Looked up from germline, CDR1 is MDHEN and CDR2 is SYDVKM. The CDR3, as DNA: TGTGCCAGCAGTCACCGGCAGGGGGCCGGCAATGAGCAGTTCTTC. Amino acids: CASSHRQGAGNEQFF.

This sequence joins TRBV11-2 and TRBJ2-6; TRBD1 is a possible D gene (5 bases). Trimming took off 2 bases at V and 2 bases at J, with 7 bases between the two ends. This CDR3 has 15 amino acids. CDR1 is SGHAT and CDR2 is FQNNGV in the germline V gene. Written as DNA, the CDR3 is TGTGCCAGCAGCTTATCCAGGGCTGGGGCCAACGTCCTGACTTTC. Protein product: CASSLSRAGANVLTF.

The gene calls are TRBV6-2 or TRBV6-3 and TRBJ2-2; D may match TRBD1 or TRBD2 (6 bases each). V was pared by 2 bases and J by 1 base, with 8 bases between. The CDR3 has 15 residues. Germline values: CDR1 MNHEY, CDR2 SVGEGT. The CDR3 loop is CASSYEGGNTGELFF. In DNA form, the CDR3 reads TGTGCCAGCAGTTACGAGGGGGGGAACACCGGGGAGCTGTTTTTT.

This chain links TRBV12-5 with TRBJ1-1, with D hard to call. V was pared by 7 bases and J by 2 bases, with 11 bases between. Germline values: CDR1 LGHNT, CDR2 FRNRAP. There are 13 residues in the CDR3. The CDR3 region has the DNA TGTGCTAGTGCCCCCGGACTTAACACTGAAGCTTTCTTT. Its protein is CASAPGLNTEAFF.

This sequence joins TRBV27 and TRBJ2-3, with 7 nucleotides matching TRBD2. CDR1 is MNHEY, CDR2 SMNVEV, per germline (reference sequence). The J segment lost 0 bases and the V segment lost 5 bases, leaving 11 bases of the junction unmatched. This CDR3 has 17 amino acids. The CDR3 reads CASSRSGNQVSTDTQYF. In DNA, the CDR3 is TGTGCCAGCAGTCGCAGCGGGAACCAAGTTAGCACAGATACGCAGTATTTT.

This sequence joins TRBV7-2 and TRBJ2-4, with TRBD2 identical over 13 bases. CDR1 and CDR2 (germline): SGHTA, FQGNSA. This CDR3 region has 17 residues. With V trimmed by 5 bases and J by 7 bases, 11 bases remained unmatched. The CDR3 DNA reads as TGTGCCAGCAGCGTCCGAACTAGCGGGGGGGCTTCCAACATTCAGTACTTC. This gives the protein CASSVRTSGGASNIQYF.

This sequence joins TRBV9 and TRBJ1-5; no clear D. This CDR3 spans 17 amino acids. Germline values: CDR1 SGDLS, CDR2 YYNGEE. Trimming shortened V by 0 bases and J by 2 bases, and 15 bases separated the two germline ends. The chain's CDR3 is CASSVGPGSQGNQPQHF. CDR3 coding DNA: TGTGCCAGCAGCGTAGGCCCTGGGAGTCAGGGCAATCAGCCCCAGCATTTT.

This chain links TRBV6-5 with TRBJ1-3; no firm D call. Trimming pared 2 bases from V and 0 bases from J, leaving 11 bases between. Germline V gives CDR1 MNHEY, CDR2 SVGAGI. The CDR3 covers 16 residues. The CDR3: CASSYREKVSGNTIYF. CDR3 sequence (DNA): TGTGCCAGCAGTTACCGCGAAAAAGTCTCTGGAAACACCATATATTTT.

The CDR3 DNA is TGTGCCAGCAGCATCGGGACTCCAGCCGACGACTATGGCTACACCTTC. It translates to CASSIGTPADDYGYTF. The gene calls are TRBV7-9 and TRBJ1-2; D perhaps matches TRBD1 (5 bases). CDR1 SEHNR and CDR2 FQNEAQ come from the germline V gene (reference sequence). The CDR3 is made up of 16 amino acids. V was trimmed by 5 bases and J by 3 bases, leaving 19 bases between them.

This sequence joins TRBV3-1 (or the pseudogene TRBV3-2) and TRBJ2-1, with TRBD2 identical over 12 bases. V lost 4 bases, J lost 10 bases, and 2 bases stayed unmatched. The CDR3 is 13 residues long. Germline assignment: CDR1 LGHDT and CDR2 YNNKEL (reference sequence). DNA of the CDR3: TGTGCCAGCAGCCTCGGACTAGCGGGAGAGCAGTTCTTC. Translated, it gives CASSLGLAGEQFF.

This chain joins TRBV9 and TRBJ2-2, with 8 bases that match TRBD1. This CDR3 contains 13 residues. In germline, CDR1 is SGDLS, CDR2 YYNGEE. The junction had 6 bases not matched to a gene; V was cut back by 6 bases and J by 8 bases. The CDR3 sequence: CASKRTGRGELFF. Here the CDR3 DNA reads TGTGCCAGCAAACGGACAGGGCGGGGGGAGCTGTTTTTT.

The genes are TRBV28 and TRBJ2-3; D is undetermined. V was clipped by 10 bases and J by 3 bases, with 11 bases between them. There are 12 residues in the CDR3. Looked up from germline, CDR1 is MDHEN and CDR2 is SYDVKM. CDR3 DNA: TGTGCCACCACGGCACTGACAGATACGCAGTATTTT. Residues: CATTALTDTQYF.

The rearrangement links TRBV14 to TRBJ2-1, with a tentative D call TRBD2 (6 bases). V was cut by 4 bases and J by 3 bases, with 16 bases left in between. Germline V gene sequence: CDR1 SGHDN, CDR2 FVKESK. The CDR3 covers 16 residues. DNA for the CDR3: TGTGCCAGCAGCCCCCGGGACTCCCCAGGCTACAATGAGCAGTTCTTC. This sequence encodes CASSPRDSPGYNEQFF.

The V gene is TRBV2, the J gene TRBJ1-2; D gene uncertain. CDR3 size: 15 residues. Germline loops: CDR1 SNHLY, CDR2 FYNNEI. Trimming shortened V by 6 bases and J by 6 bases, and 20 bases separated the two germline ends. CDR3 amino acids: CASSKGGGRTNGYTF. For the CDR3, the DNA is TGTGCCAGCAGCAAGGGCGGAGGCAGGACCAATGGCTACACCTTC.

The chain joins TRBV19 to TRBJ2-3; 8 bases fit TRBD1. Germline V gene lookup returns CDR1 LNHDA and CDR2 SQIVND (reference sequence). This CDR3 is 18 amino acids long. The V and J ends lost 4 bases and 1 base, in that order; junction bases with no gene match: 13. CDR3 coding DNA: TGTGCCAGTAGTACCCGACGCTCTACGGACAGGGGCACAGATACGCAGTATTTT. Translation gives CASSTRRSTDRGTDTQYF.

The V gene is TRBV7-2, the J gene TRBJ1-3; no definite D call. V gave up 1 base and J gave up 4 bases, with 2 bases separating them. The germline gives CDR1 SGHTA, CDR2 FQGNSA. The CDR3 contains 12 residues. The CDR3 sequence: CASSLEGNTIYF. The CDR3 nucleotides are TGTGCCAGCAGCTTAGAGGGAAACACCATATATTTT.

The chain links TRBV28 to TRBJ2-2; the D is unclear. CDR1 is MDHEN and CDR2 is SYDVKM in the germline V gene. The ends were cut back, 6 bases at V and 5 bases at J, with 7 bases in the middle. The length of the CDR3 is 12 residues. The CDR3 region is CASSSQTGELFF. Written as DNA, the CDR3 is TGTGCCAGCAGCTCTCAAACCGGGGAGCTGTTTTTT.

The genes are TRBV23-1 and TRBJ2-1; unclear D gene. TRBV23-1 is classed as an ORF, of uncertain function. V lost 0 bases and J lost 10, with 7 bases in between. CDR3 length: 12 residues. CDR3 region: CASSQSLAEQFF. The CDR3 bases are TGCGCCAGCAGTCAATCCTTGGCGGAGCAGTTCTTC.

The rearrangement uses TRBV28 and TRBJ1-2; D might be TRBD1 (5 bases). The CDR3 sequence is 16 residues long. The ends were cut back, 3 bases at V and 5 bases at J, with 19 bases in the middle. Germline V gives CDR1 MDHEN, CDR2 SYDVKM. CDR3 residues: CASSLSAVGGGYGYTF. Written as DNA, the CDR3 is TGTGCCAGCAGTTTGTCGGCTGTCGGGGGTGGGTATGGCTACACCTTC.

The chain employs TRBV6-2 or TRBV6-3 and TRBJ1-2; no firm D call. The CDR3 extends over 17 amino acids. The V gene lost 0 bases and the J gene lost 3 bases, with 17 bases spanning the gap. In germline, CDR1 is MNHEY, CDR2 SVGEGT. The CDR3: CASSYSILAAYDYGYTF. As DNA, the CDR3 is TGTGCCAGCAGTTACTCGATCTTGGCAGCTTACGACTATGGCTACACCTTC.

V usage is TRBV6-5 and J usage is TRBJ2-1, with 11 bases that match TRBD2. Trimming removed 7 bases from V and 8 bases from J; junction bases left unmatched: 10. The CDR3 is 15 amino acids. The germline CDR1 and CDR2 sequences are MNHEY and SVGAGI. DNA of the CDR3: TGTGCCAGCAACGAAGGGGTAGCGGGAGGGGATGAGCAGTTCTTC. Its translation: CASNEGVAGGDEQFF.

This chain links TRBV5-4 with TRBJ2-1; 7 nucleotides agree with TRBD2. Germline loops: CDR1 SGHNT, CDR2 YYREEE (reference sequence). Trimming at V came to 7 bases and at J to 2 bases, leaving 3 bases not matched to a gene. The CDR3 is made up of 13 amino acids. CDR3 sequence (DNA): TGTGCCAGCCGCCGGGGGGCCTACAATGAGCAGTTCTTC. Translation gives CASRRGAYNEQFF.

The gene calls are TRBV28 and TRBJ2-4; possibly TRBD2 for D (6 bases). Trimming cost V 8 bases and J 2 bases, with 13 bases left between them. The CDR3 runs 14 residues. The V gene's germline CDR1 is MDHEN and CDR2 SYDVKM. The CDR3 DNA follows: TGTGCCAGCCGACCCGGGGGTACCAAAAACATTCAGTACTTC. Its translation: CASRPGGTKNIQYF. The variable domain in full, with the rest retrieved from reference TRBV28 and TRBJ2-4, is DVKVTQSSRYLVKRTGEKVFLECVQDMDHENMFWYRQDPGLGLRLIYFSYDVKMKEKGDIPEGYSVSREKKERFSLILESASTNQTSMYLCASRPGGTKNIQYFGAGTRLSVL.

This clone appeared a single time. The V and J genes are TRBV27 and TRBJ2-2; TRBD1 aligns across 8 bases. The V segment lost 3 bases and the J segment 6 bases; nucleotides outside the gene matches: 6. CDR3 size: 15 residues. The germline V gene encodes CDR1 MNHEY and CDR2 SMNVEV (reference sequence). CDR3 sequence (DNA): TGTGCCAGCAGTTTGGCAGGGGGCATCGCCGGGGAGCTGTTTTTT. Its protein is CASSLAGGIAGELFF.

The chain has TRBV28 and TRBJ1-3; unclear D gene. The V end lost 2 bases, the J end lost 2 bases, and 13 bases lay between the germline ends. Germline V lookup: CDR1 MDHEN, CDR2 SYDVKM. The CDR3 spans 16 residues. In nucleotides, the CDR3 is TGTGCCAGCAGTTTAACCCGGGGAAGGCCTGGAAACACCATATATTTT. Residues: CASSLTRGRPGNTIYF.

J is TRBJ2-7 and V is TRBV3-1 (or the pseudogene TRBV3-2), with TRBD1 identical over 8 bases. The length of the CDR3 is 14 residues. Germline loops: CDR1 LGHDT, CDR2 YNNKEL (reference sequence). With V trimmed by 4 bases and J by 1 base, 3 bases remained unmatched. In DNA, the CDR3 is TGTGCCAGCAGCCGCAGACAGGGGTCCTACGAGCAGTACTTC. Its translation is CASSRRQGSYEQYF.

The V call is TRBV12-2, the J call TRBJ2-5; the DNA was not used to check the table's D call, TRBD2. TRBV12-2 is described as a pseudogene. This CDR3 is built from 14 residues. The CDR3 coding sequence is TGTGCAAGTCGCTTAGTCGGGGGCCAAGAGACCCAGTACTTC. Encoded protein: CASRLVGGQETQYF.

The chain carries TRBV28 and TRBJ2-6; no definite D call. CDR1 MDHEN and CDR2 SYDVKM come from the germline V gene. Trimming cost V 7 bases and J 4 bases, with 17 bases left between them. CDR3 length equals 16 residues. The CDR3 here is CASNNLMGRGANVLTF. The DNA for the CDR3 is TGTGCCAGCAACAACCTCATGGGTCGCGGGGCCAACGTCCTGACTTTC.

This chain connects TRBV6-5 to TRBJ1-1; perhaps TRBD1 as D (5 bases). The CDR3 runs to 13 residues. Per the germline V gene, CDR1 is MNHEY and CDR2 is SVGAGI. The ends were cut back, 4 bases at V and 6 bases at J, with 12 bases in the middle. As DNA, the CDR3 is TGTGCCAGCAGTTTAGCAGGGAGGGCTGAAGCTTTCTTT. It specifies CASSLAGRAEAFF.

The rearrangement joins TRBV18 to TRBJ1-1; tentatively, D is TRBD1 (5 bases). V lost 2 bases, J lost 1 base, and 14 bases lay in between. The CDR3 runs to 16 residues. Looked up from germline, CDR1 is KGHSH and CDR2 is LQKENI. DNA of the CDR3: TGTGCCAGCTCACCAAGGGACCCAAGGGGGAACACTGAAGCTTTCTTT. It yields the protein CASSPRDPRGNTEAFF.